This is a list of T cell receptor beta chains from one sample in a study of blood T cell repertoires in COVID-19. Repertoires were generated with immunoSEQ multiplex PCR, while TCRdb's copy carries only in-frame clones and drops some. The data hold about 210,000 clones, with 70% to 90% observed a single time. Sequenced material: peripheral blood. All receptors derive from a woman aged 70-85 years with acute or convalescent COVID-19. Both conserved end residues are part of each CDR3. D genes are given only for firm matches. A row's size may be missing; if present it is once, few, many or a size class.

DNA: TGTGCCAGCAGCCAAGATCGGGGGGGTCGGTATGGCTACACCTTC; CDR3: CASSQDRGGRYGYTF; J: TRBJ1-2; size: once; V: TRBV3-1/TRBV3-2; D: NA
DNA: TGTGCCAGCAGATCCATCGGGTTGGGAGATACGCAGTATTTT; CDR3: CASRSIGLGDTQYF; J: TRBJ2-3; size: NA; V: TRBV6-5; D: NA
DNA: TGTGCCAGCAGTGGCGCGGGTAATTCACCCCTCCACTTT; CDR3: CASSGAGNSPLHF; J: TRBJ1-6; size: NA; V: TRBV12-3/TRBV12-4; D: NA
DNA: TGTGCCAGCAGTACACCGGGGGGGAGAGTGGGGACCCAGTACTTC; CDR3: CASSTPGGRVGTQYF; J: TRBJ2-5; size: few; V: TRBV6-5; D: TRBD2
DNA: TGCGCCAGCAGCCAGATGGGGGGACAGTACACTGAAGCTTTCTTT; CDR3: CASSQMGGQYTEAFF; J: TRBJ1-1; size: NA; V: TRBV4-1; D: TRBD1
DNA: TGCGCCAGCAGCCAAGCGGACTGGATTGAGGCTAATGGCTACACCTTC; CDR3: CASSQADWIEANGYTF; J: TRBJ1-2; size: NA; V: TRBV4-1; D: NA
DNA: TGTGCCAGCAGTGAAGGTCTGGGGCAGGGATATGGCTACACCTTC; CDR3: CASSEGLGQGYGYTF; J: TRBJ1-2; size: NA; V: TRBV2; D: NA
DNA: TGTGCCAGCAGCATTAGGCGGGGGTCGAATCAGCCCCAGCATTTT; CDR3: CASSIRRGSNQPQHF; J: TRBJ1-5; size: once; V: TRBV5-8; D: NA
DNA: TGTGCCAGCAGCCTTGGACAGGGGGCTGGGGAGCTGTTTTTT; CDR3: CASSLGQGAGELFF; J: TRBJ2-2; size: NA; V: TRBV6-2/TRBV6-3; D: TRBD1
DNA: TGTGCCAGCTCATTGGACAGGGATTCCAATCAGCCCCAGCATTTT; CDR3: CASSLDRDSNQPQHF; J: TRBJ1-5; size: NA; V: TRBV18; D: TRBD1
DNA: TGTGCCAGCAGCCCTACAGGGGGTAATGAAAAACTGTTTTTT; CDR3: CASSPTGGNEKLFF; J: TRBJ1-4; size: NA; V: TRBV11-2; D: TRBD1
DNA: TGTGCCAGCAGGGGCCTAGCGGGAGGCCCGGCCTACAATGAGCAGTTCTTC; CDR3: CASRGLAGGPAYNEQFF; J: TRBJ2-1; size: NA; V: TRBV27; D: TRBD2
DNA: TGTGCCAGCTCACCATCTGCGGACGAGCAGTACTTC; CDR3: CASSPSADEQYF; J: TRBJ2-7; size: NA; V: TRBV18; D: NA
DNA: TGTGCCAGCAGCCAGACATCCGACGGGGACTATGGCTACACCTTC; CDR3: CASSQTSDGDYGYTF; J: TRBJ1-2; size: NA; V: TRBV4-2; D: NA
DNA: TGTGCCAGCAGGCGGACTAGCGGGGGAGCCTACGAGCAGTACTTC; CDR3: CASRRTSGGAYEQYF; J: TRBJ2-7; size: NA; V: TRBV27; D: TRBD2
DNA: TGTGCCAGCAGCTTGAGTGTTAGGAACACTGAAGCTTTCTTT; CDR3: CASSLSVRNTEAFF; J: TRBJ1-1; size: NA; V: TRBV5-4; D: NA
DNA: TGCGCCAGCAGCCTCGGACAGGGGGAGCTGTTTTTT; CDR3: CASSLGQGELFF; J: TRBJ2-2; size: NA; V: TRBV5-1; D: NA
DNA: TGTGCCATCAGTGAGTCGGGCCCCGAGAATACGCAGTATTTT; CDR3: CAISESGPENTQYF; J: TRBJ2-3; size: NA; V: TRBV10-3; D: NA
DNA: TGTGCCAGCAGCTTGGGTCTGGGGCGCCAGGAAGGCTACACCTTC; CDR3: CASSLGLGRQEGYTF; J: TRBJ1-2; size: NA; V: TRBV5-8; D: NA
DNA: TGCGCCAGCAGCTTGGGGCCTAGCGGGGCCTACAATGAGCAGTTCTTC; CDR3: CASSLGPSGAYNEQFF; J: TRBJ2-1; size: NA; V: TRBV5-1; D: TRBD2
DNA: TGTGCCAGCAGCTTGGGCGTCAGGGGGGTGAGAACTGAAGCTTTCTTT; CDR3: CASSLGVRGVRTEAFF; J: TRBJ1-1; size: NA; V: TRBV5-8; D: TRBD1
DNA: TGTGCCAGTAACGTGGTGAAGGGGCAGCCCCAGCATTTT; CDR3: CASNVVKGQPQHF; J: TRBJ1-5; size: NA; V: TRBV19; D: NA
DNA: TGCGCCAGTGGGGCGGTTGGGACTGGAAACACCATATATTTT; CDR3: CASGAVGTGNTIYF; J: TRBJ1-3; size: NA; V: TRBV10-2; D: NA
DNA: TGTGCCAGCAGCGGCAAGACTACCCTGAGCACAGATACGCAGTATTTT; CDR3: CASSGKTTLSTDTQYF; J: TRBJ2-3; size: NA; V: TRBV9; D: NA
DNA: TGTGCCAGCAGTGTACCCGGGACAGGGAATGAAAAACTGTTTTTT; CDR3: CASSVPGTGNEKLFF; J: TRBJ1-4; size: NA; V: TRBV25-1; D: TRBD1